This T cell receptor (beta chain) was sequenced in a study of T cell repertoires in cytomegalovirus infection. At the level of the study: Selected CMV epitopes included recently identified HLA-C-restricted ones as well as well-studied HLA-B-restricted ones. Public TCR beta signatures indicated both CMV infection and matching HLA type. Study results and caveats: Summed frequency of public TCR beta families distinguished CMV carriers with the relevant HLA. HLA-C-restricted CMV clonotypes gave the most frequent clonotype in two of eight donors.

TCRdb itself ran the reads through MiXCR, one entry per CDR3 protein. There are approximately 910,000 distinct CDR3 sequences in the sample; roughly a third occur only once, and around 15% lies in the top ten. This clonotype was observed a few times. Its antigen is currently unknown. The germline CDR1 and CDR2 sequences are LNHDA and SQIVND (reference sequence). This CDR3 contains 13 residues. V lost 4 bases to trimming and J lost 5 bases, with 12 bases between them. The rearrangement joins TRBV19 to TRBJ2-7, with D unclear. Material: cultured CD8+ T cells from PBMCs, obtained from culture after CMV antigen stimulation. This receptor was identified in a human donor in good health (CMV status not recorded). Some clones in this sample may be carry-over from other donors' samples. CDR3 loop: CASSKSRSHEQYF. CDR3 in DNA: TGTGCCAGTAGTAAGAGCCGGTCCCACGAGCAGTACTTC.